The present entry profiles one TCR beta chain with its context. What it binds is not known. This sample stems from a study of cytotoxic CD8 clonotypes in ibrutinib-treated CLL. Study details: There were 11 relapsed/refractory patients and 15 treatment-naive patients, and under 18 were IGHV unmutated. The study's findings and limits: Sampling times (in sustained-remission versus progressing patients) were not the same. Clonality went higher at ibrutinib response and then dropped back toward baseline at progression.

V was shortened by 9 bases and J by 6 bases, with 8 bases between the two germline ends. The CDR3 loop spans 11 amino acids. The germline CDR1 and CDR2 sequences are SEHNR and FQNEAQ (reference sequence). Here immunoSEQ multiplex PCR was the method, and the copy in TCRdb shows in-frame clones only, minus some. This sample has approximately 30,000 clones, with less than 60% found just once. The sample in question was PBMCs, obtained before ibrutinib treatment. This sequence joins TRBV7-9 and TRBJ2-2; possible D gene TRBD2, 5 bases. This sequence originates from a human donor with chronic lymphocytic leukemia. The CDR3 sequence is CARRGAGELFF. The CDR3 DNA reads TGTGCCAGACGGGGAGCCGGGGAGCTGTTTTTT.